A single T cell receptor beta chain is shown here with its context. The V end was cut by 2 bases, the J end by 1 base, with 9 bases between. The CDR3 consists of 15 residues. Per germline, CDR1 SGHAT and CDR2 FQNNGV. These data belong to a study of blood T cell repertoires in COVID-19. Across the whole study: From T cells, B-cell-depleted T cells, or PBMCs came the material, which was cDNA or gDNA.

Per the authors' pipeline: The authors estimated nucleated cell counts from reference gene primer amplification. Profiled with immunoSEQ multiplex PCR; TCRdb holds only in-frame clones, not every one. V and J calls plus clone size are reproduced from that table; the DNA served to infer D and trimming. The data show approximately 260,000 clones, approximately 87% seen once. The sequenced sample consisted of peripheral blood. The TCR was taken from a human donor in a cohort sampled during active COVID-19. This sequence joins TRBV11-2 and TRBJ1-5; no definite D call. The CDR3 DNA reads as TGTGCCAGCAGCTTATCCAGCGGGAGCAATCAGCCCCAGCATTTT. Protein product: CASSLSSGSNQPQHF.